The clone carrying this T cell receptor beta chain has only a few counts. The CDR3 covers 15 residues. Germline CDR1 SNHLY, CDR2 FYNNEI. The V gene end was trimmed by 6 bases and the J gene end by 1 base; junction bases not matched to a gene: 8. Described time point: newly diagnosed GD, antithyroid drugs for less than 3 months. Extracted RNA from PBMCs served as the source of the TCR library. This sample stems from a study of regulatory T cells in long-lasting Graves disease. The TCR beta library used iRepertoire HTBI primers with Arm-PCR amplification of CDR3. TCRdb re-derived calls from the multiplex PCR reads in MiXCR, one entry per CDR3 protein. The data contain 400,000 to 550,000 distinct CDR3 sequences, just under 15% of them seen just once; the ten biggest clones take up 16%. The data were also submitted as part of a second study, on T cells in Graves' hyperthyroidism and ophthalmopathy.

This chain links TRBV2 with TRBJ2-5; 7 nucleotides agree with TRBD1. This TCR came from a woman between 25 and 40 years old with Graves disease. The sequenced sample was peripheral blood mononuclear cells (PBMCs), obtained at new diagnosis, from a patient treated with antithyroid drugs. The CDR3 DNA reads TGTGCCAGCAGGGGACAAACAGGGGCCCAAGAGACCCAGTACTTC. It translates to CASRGQTGAQETQYF.